This TCR beta chain was obtained from a study of control samples from healthy donors and cancer patients. Repertoires were generated with immunoSEQ multiplex PCR, while TCRdb's copy carries only in-frame clones and drops some. This repertoire shows 160,000 or so clones, just over 95% found once; its top ten account for just over 1%. The CDR3 covers 14 residues. Germline CDR1 and CDR2: MNHEY and SMNVEV (reference sequence). V shed 5 bases and J shed 0 bases, with 10 bases lying between them. What was sequenced was blood. The sequence was collected from a woman younger than 45 in good health. The chain combines TRBV27 with TRBJ1-1, with D possibly matching TRBD1 (5 bases). CDR3: CASSRDDMNTEAFF. CDR3 coding DNA: TGTGCCAGCAGTCGGGACGACATGAACACTGAAGCTTTCTTT.